The rows below give T cell receptor beta chains drawn from one sample of a study of TIL therapy for anti-PD-1-resistant metastatic lung cancer. Only in-frame clones appear in the TCRdb table, and some are missing; sequencing was by immunoSEQ multiplex PCR. The table lists under 55,000 clones, around 79% of them singletons. The starting material was blood, obtained at baseline. The receptors derive from a woman aged 25-85 years with non-small cell lung cancer. The CDR3 runs from the conserved cysteine through the conserved F or W. Each record gives: CDR3 protein, CDR3 DNA, J gene, D gene, V gene, CDR3 length, clone size. The D gene is left open where the match is weak. The size entry is marked missing in some rows and otherwise reads once, few, many or a size class.

cdr3_aa: CASRGRGYTF; cdr3_nt: TGTGCCAGCAGGGGGCGGGGCTACACCTTC; j_call: TRBJ1-2; d_call: .; v_call: TRBV6-1; cdr3_length: 10; clone_size: .
cdr3_aa: CASSVGDRGFGKLFF; cdr3_nt: TGTGCCAGCAGTGTTGGGGACAGGGGTTTTGGAAAACTGTTTTTT; j_call: TRBJ1-4; d_call: TRBD1; v_call: TRBV6-1; cdr3_length: 15; clone_size: .
cdr3_aa: CASSLWGDHNEQFF; cdr3_nt: TGCGCCAGCAGCTTGTGGGGGGACCATAATGAGCAGTTCTTC; j_call: TRBJ2-1; d_call: .; v_call: TRBV5-1; cdr3_length: 14; clone_size: .
cdr3_aa: CASSIGGAGYEQYF; cdr3_nt: TGTGCCAGTAGTATAGGAGGGGCAGGCTACGAGCAGTACTTC; j_call: TRBJ2-7; d_call: .; v_call: TRBV19; cdr3_length: 14; clone_size: .
cdr3_aa: CASSINDGGELFF; cdr3_nt: TGTGCCAGCAGCATCAACGATGGCGGGGAGCTGTTTTTT; j_call: TRBJ2-2; d_call: .; v_call: TRBV11-3; cdr3_length: 13; clone_size: .
cdr3_aa: CASSQGTSGGLSYNEQFF; cdr3_nt: TGCGCCAGCAGCCAAGGGACTAGCGGGGGTTTATCCTACAATGAGCAGTTCTTC; j_call: TRBJ2-1; d_call: TRBD2; v_call: TRBV4-3; cdr3_length: 18; clone_size: .
cdr3_aa: CASSEGVRRSYEQYF; cdr3_nt: TGTGCCAGCAGTGAAGGTGTCAGGCGATCCTACGAGCAGTACTTC; j_call: TRBJ2-7; d_call: .; v_call: TRBV2; cdr3_length: 15; clone_size: .
cdr3_aa: CASSAGSDTQYF; cdr3_nt: TGTGCCAGCAGTGCCGGATCAGATACGCAGTATTTT; j_call: TRBJ2-3; d_call: .; v_call: TRBV25-1; cdr3_length: 12; clone_size: .
cdr3_aa: CASSQAWGSADTQYF; cdr3_nt: TGCGCCAGCAGCCAAGCATGGGGGAGTGCAGATACGCAGTATTTT; j_call: TRBJ2-3; d_call: .; v_call: TRBV4-3; cdr3_length: 15; clone_size: .
cdr3_aa: CAISESMDRGHEQYF; cdr3_nt: TGTGCCATCAGTGAGTCGATGGACAGGGGGCACGAGCAGTACTTC; j_call: TRBJ2-7; d_call: TRBD1; v_call: TRBV10-3; cdr3_length: 15; clone_size: .
cdr3_aa: CASSPSETQYF; cdr3_nt: TGTGCCAGCTCACCTTCCGAGACCCAGTACTTC; j_call: TRBJ2-5; d_call: .; v_call: TRBV18; cdr3_length: 11; clone_size: .
cdr3_aa: CASNAGWAGGPPTYEQYF; cdr3_nt: TGTGCCAGCAACGCCGGTTGGGCAGGGGGCCCTCCGACCTACGAGCAGTACTTC; j_call: TRBJ2-7; d_call: TRBD1; v_call: TRBV28; cdr3_length: 18; clone_size: once
cdr3_aa: CASSSLDRGWDGTYEQYF; cdr3_nt: TGTGCCAGCAGCTCCCTAGATAGAGGGTGGGACGGAACCTACGAGCAGTACTTC; j_call: TRBJ2-7; d_call: .; v_call: TRBV7-2; cdr3_length: 18; clone_size: .
cdr3_aa: CASSSGHSNQPQHF; cdr3_nt: TGTGCCAGCAGCTCCGGACACAGCAATCAGCCCCAGCATTTT; j_call: TRBJ1-5; d_call: .; v_call: TRBV9; cdr3_length: 14; clone_size: .
cdr3_aa: CASSLWRRETQYF; cdr3_nt: TGTGCCAGCAGCTTGTGGAGGCGGGAGACCCAGTACTTC; j_call: TRBJ2-5; d_call: .; v_call: TRBV11-2; cdr3_length: 13; clone_size: .
cdr3_aa: CSEKQGGSTDTQYF; cdr3_nt: TGCAGCGAGAAACAGGGGGGAAGCACAGATACGCAGTATTTT; j_call: TRBJ2-3; d_call: TRBD1; v_call: TRBV29-1; cdr3_length: 14; clone_size: .
cdr3_aa: CASSLGHRVYTEAFF; cdr3_nt: TGCGCCAGCAGCTTGGGGCACAGGGTTTACACTGAAGCTTTCTTT; j_call: TRBJ1-1; d_call: .; v_call: TRBV5-1; cdr3_length: 15; clone_size: .
cdr3_aa: CASSDGYEQFF; cdr3_nt: TGTGCCAGCAGTGACGGGTATGAGCAGTTCTTC; j_call: TRBJ2-1; d_call: .; v_call: TRBV2; cdr3_length: 11; clone_size: .
cdr3_aa: CASSALTGEHNEQFF; cdr3_nt: TGTGCCAGCAGTGCCTTGACAGGGGAGCACAATGAGCAGTTCTTC; j_call: TRBJ2-1; d_call: TRBD1; v_call: TRBV6-4; cdr3_length: 15; clone_size: .
cdr3_aa: CASSFNRNTEAFF; cdr3_nt: TGTGCCAGCAGCTTCAACAGAAACACTGAAGCTTTCTTT; j_call: TRBJ1-1; d_call: .; v_call: TRBV11-2; cdr3_length: 13; clone_size: .
cdr3_aa: CASSLRDRAGTF; cdr3_nt: TGTGCCAGCAGCCTGAGGGACAGGGCCGGCACCTTC; j_call: TRBJ1-2; d_call: TRBD1; v_call: TRBV7-9; cdr3_length: 12; clone_size: .
cdr3_aa: CASSYTGDNSPLHF; cdr3_nt: TGTGCCAGCAGCTATACAGGGGATAATTCACCCCTCCACTTT; j_call: TRBJ1-6; d_call: TRBD1; v_call: TRBV11-2; cdr3_length: 14; clone_size: few
cdr3_aa: CASSLAMGEPETQYF; cdr3_nt: TGCGCCAGCAGCTTGGCAATGGGGGAGCCAGAGACCCAGTACTTC; j_call: TRBJ2-5; d_call: .; v_call: TRBV5-1; cdr3_length: 15; clone_size: .
cdr3_aa: CASSFGTPSYEQYF; cdr3_nt: TGCGCCAGCAGCTTCGGGACACCCTCCTACGAGCAGTACTTC; j_call: TRBJ2-7; d_call: .; v_call: TRBV4-1; cdr3_length: 14; clone_size: few